What follows are 5 T cell receptor beta chains derived from one specimen sequenced in a study of identical twins. TCRdb analysed the 5' RACE reads with MiXCR anew, one entry per CDR3 protein. Altogether approximately 630,000 distinct CDR3 sequences are present, just over 7% being singletons, with the ten largest covering about 1.5%. This same sample was also part of a study on yellow fever vaccine responses in identical twins.

Sequencing was done on a sample of PBMCs. The receptors were gathered from a woman aged 18-29 years in good health.

This clonotype was found many times. CDR3 nucleotide sequence: TGTGCCACCATGTTTTACCATCCAAAAATACACGAGCAGTACTTC. Protein sequence: CATMFYHPKIHEQYF. V gene TRBV24-1 combines with J gene TRBJ2-7; no definite D call. This CDR3 has 15 amino acids. Per the germline V gene, CDR1 is KGHDR and CDR2 is SFDVKD. Trimming removed 8 bases at V and 5 bases at J, with 21 bases between.

This clonotype has more than one count but fewer than ten. V gene TRBV12-3 or TRBV12-4 combines with J gene TRBJ1-5, with unresolved D. Between the trimmed V and J ends, which lost 2 bases and 5 bases, there was a span of 7 bases. This CDR3 region has 13 residues. In DNA form, the CDR3 reads TGTGCCAGCAGTTTATTCGCGGATCAGCCCCAGCATTTT. Its protein is CASSLFADQPQHF.

This clonotype was recorded many times. This sequence joins TRBV5-1 and TRBJ2-3; D gene uncertain. Trimming took off 6 bases at V and 1 base at J, with 12 bases between the two ends. CDR3 length equals 14 residues. Germline CDR1 and CDR2: SGHRS and YFSETQ. The CDR3 nucleotides read TGCGCCAGCAATAACCTGCCGGGCACAGATACGCAGTATTTT. It yields the protein CASNNLPGTDTQYF.

The chain carries TRBV12-3 or TRBV12-4 and TRBJ2-3, with 7 bases lining up with TRBD2. V dropped 5 bases and J dropped 5; count of bases not matched to a gene: 13. CDR3 length: 16 amino acids. The CDR3 nucleotides are TGTGCCAGCAGTACTTATTTTGCGGGGAGGGGAGATACGCAGTATTTT. This encodes CASSTYFAGRGDTQYF.

Points on this clonotype: A read error may account for a junction end that differs from germline. V and J are TRBV7-3 and TRBJ2-7; 8 bases align to TRBD1. The CDR3 extends over 15 amino acids. CDR1 SGHTA and CDR2 FQGTGA come from the germline V gene. CDR3 sequence reads: CASSTQGGSSYEQNF. The CDR3 DNA is TGTGCCAGCAGCACACAGGGGGGAAGCTCCTACGAGCAGAACTTC.